This TCR beta chain originates from a study of T cell repertoires in cytomegalovirus infection. The wider study: Used in the study were CMV epitopes, some recently identified and HLA-C-restricted, others well-studied and HLA-B-restricted. Regarding the study as a whole: Carriers of CMV and the relevant HLA type were discriminated by public TCR beta frequency. CMV-specific TCR beta clonotypes restricted by HLA-C were the ones dominating the ex vivo response.

The CDR3 is 15 residues long. Germline V gene lookup returns CDR1 MNHEY and CDR2 SVGAGI. TCRdb redid the calling of the reads with MiXCR, one entry per CDR3 protein. The profile shows 650,000 to 900,000 distinct CDR3 sequences, 25% to 35% of them singletons. On this clonotype itself: The antigen is not known. Germline and junction disagree at one end, which may indicate a read error.

The chain recombines TRBV6-5 with TRBJ1-6; 7 bases align to TRBD1. The TCR originated in a human donor in good health (CMV status not recorded). Some clones in this sample may be carry-over from other donors' samples. The sample consisted of cultured CD8+ T cells from PBMCs, taken from culture after CMV antigen stimulation. CDR3: CASSPDRILNSPLHF. The CDR3 DNA reads as TGTGCCAGCAGCCCGGACAGGATATTAAATTCGCCCCTCCACTTT.